The next 5 T cell receptor beta chains were all read from a single sample in a study of OX40 agonist ivuxolimab in advanced cancers. The assay was immunoSEQ multiplex PCR, and TCRdb's table has in-frame clones only and misses some. Among approximately 28,000 clones listed, about 81% were seen once. The sample was CD4+ or CD8+ T cells sorted from blood, taken in a trial of the OX40 agonist ivuxolimab. The source is an adult with an advanced solid tumor such as melanoma, head and neck, liver or kidney cancer.

This rearrangement joins TRBV25-1 to TRBJ2-1; possible D gene TRBD2, 6 bases. V was cut by 7 bases and J by 2 bases, with 15 bases left in between. CDR3 length equals 15 residues. Germline CDR1 reads MGHDK; CDR2 reads SYGVNS. The CDR3 reads CASITSSKPYNEQFF. DNA for the CDR3: TGTGCCAGCATTACTAGCAGTAAACCCTACAATGAGCAGTTCTTC.

The J gene is TRBJ2-5, the V gene TRBV13; TRBD1 aligns across 8 bases. This CDR3 is built from 14 residues. Unmatched junction bases numbered 4, after V lost 4 bases and J lost 3 bases. The germline V gene encodes CDR1 PRHDT and CDR2 FYEKMQ (reference sequence). CDR3 coding DNA: TGTGCCAGCAGCTCCTGGGACAGGAAAGAGACCCAGTACTTC. Its translation: CASSSWDRKETQYF.

V and J are TRBV5-4 and TRBJ2-7, with D possibly being TRBD1 or TRBD2 (8 bases each). Between the trimmed V and J ends, which lost 10 bases and 2 bases, there was a span of 19 bases. Germline V CDR1 and CDR2: SGHNT, YYREEE (reference sequence). The CDR3 spans 14 residues. The CDR3 sequence: CAAGGQASPYEQYF. The CDR3 region has the DNA TGTGCCGCGGGGGGACAGGCTTCCCCCTACGAGCAGTACTTC.

CDR3 region: CASSQDQLQVSDRTETQYF. The CDR3 DNA follows: TGCGCCAGCAGCCAAGATCAACTTCAGGTCTCGGACCGGACAGAGACCCAGTACTTC. The chain employs TRBV4-1 and TRBJ2-5; unclear D gene. V was pared by 0 bases and J by 4 bases, with 24 bases between. CDR1 and CDR2 (germline): MGHRA, YSYEKL. CDR3 length: 19 amino acids.

The rearrangement joins TRBV9 to TRBJ2-3; TRBD2 is a possible D gene (6 bases). V shed 2 bases and J shed 3 bases, with 16 bases lying between them. Germline V gene data show CDR1 as SGDLS and CDR2 as YYNGEE. CDR3 length: 16 amino acids. Here the CDR3 DNA reads TGTGCCAGCAGCGTCCCCCTTTCGGGGGAAACAGATACGCAGTATTTT. This gives the protein CASSVPLSGETDTQYF.